The next 4 T cell receptor beta chains were all read from a single sample in a study of T cell repertoires in cytomegalovirus infection. No antigens are known for them. MiXCR, run by TCRdb on the reads, gives a single entry per CDR3 protein. The table lists some 800,000 distinct CDR3 sequences, approximately 29% of them singletons. This specimen was cultured CD8+ T cells from PBMCs, taken from culture after CMV antigen stimulation. These TCRs come from a human donor in good health (CMV status not recorded). Some clones in this sample may be carry-over from other donors' samples.

As for this clonotype: An end of the junction does not agree with germline; a read error may underlie this. The V call is TRBV7-4, the J call TRBJ2-3, with no clear D. The germline V gene encodes CDR1 SGHVT and CDR2 SQSDAQ. The CDR3 length is 16 residues. DNA of the CDR3: TGTGCCAGCAGCTTAGCGACTTCCCTTAGCACAGATTCGCAGTATTTT. It specifies CASSLATSLSTDSQYF.

The chain carries TRBV27 and TRBJ1-1; the match to TRBD1 covers 7 bases. Looked up from germline, CDR1 is MNHEY and CDR2 is SMNVEV (reference sequence). This CDR3 contains 14 residues. Trimming at V came to 5 bases and at J to 6 bases, leaving 9 bases not matched to a gene. The CDR3 protein is CASSPATGLPEAFF. The DNA for the CDR3 is TGTGCCAGCAGTCCCGCGACAGGGCTACCTGAAGCTTTCTTT.

This chain links TRBV24-1 with TRBJ2-5; the D gene is possibly TRBD2 (6 bases). Germline CDR1 and CDR2: KGHDR and SFDVKD. This CDR3 contains 15 residues. V was shortened by 1 base and J by 2 bases, with 10 bases between the two germline ends. CDR3 DNA: TGTGCCACCAGTGATTTTGGAGGGGCGCAAGAGACCCAGTACTTC. As protein: CATSDFGGAQETQYF.

To note about this clonotype: The conserved final phenylalanine or tryptophan is absent from the CDR3, which likely points to a read error. The limits of the CDR3 on the DNA are not certain, so only TCRdb's listed CDR3 is given. This rearrangement joins TRBV6-1 to TRBJ1-2; the table names TRBD1, a call not compared with the DNA. Counting both end residues, the CDR3 totals 13 amino acids. Germline CDR1 MNHNS, CDR2 SASEGT. The CDR3 protein is CASPTPGQATQPI.